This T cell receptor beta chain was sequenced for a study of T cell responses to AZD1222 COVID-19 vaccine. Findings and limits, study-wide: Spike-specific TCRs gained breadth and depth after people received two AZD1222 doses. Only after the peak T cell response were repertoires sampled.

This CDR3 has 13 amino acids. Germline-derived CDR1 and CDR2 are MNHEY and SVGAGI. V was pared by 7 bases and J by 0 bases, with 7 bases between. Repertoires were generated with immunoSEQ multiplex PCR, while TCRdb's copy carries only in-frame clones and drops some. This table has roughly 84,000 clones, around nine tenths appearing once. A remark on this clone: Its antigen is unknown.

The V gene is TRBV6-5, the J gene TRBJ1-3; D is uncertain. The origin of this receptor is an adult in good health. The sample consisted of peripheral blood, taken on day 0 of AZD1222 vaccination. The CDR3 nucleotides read TGTGCCAGCAAGGCCTACTCTGGAAACACCATATATTTT. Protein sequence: CASKAYSGNTIYF.